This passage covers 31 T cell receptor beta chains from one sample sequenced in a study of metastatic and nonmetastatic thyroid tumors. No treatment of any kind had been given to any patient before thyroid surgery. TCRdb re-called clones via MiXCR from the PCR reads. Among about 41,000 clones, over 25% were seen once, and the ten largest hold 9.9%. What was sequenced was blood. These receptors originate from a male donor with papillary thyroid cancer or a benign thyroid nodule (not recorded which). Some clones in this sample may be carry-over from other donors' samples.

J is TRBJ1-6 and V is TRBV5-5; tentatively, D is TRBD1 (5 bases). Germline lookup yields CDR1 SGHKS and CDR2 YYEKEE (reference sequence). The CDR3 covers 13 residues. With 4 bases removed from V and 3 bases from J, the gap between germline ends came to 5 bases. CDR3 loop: CASSTGYNSPLHF. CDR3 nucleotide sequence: TGTGCCAGCAGCACAGGCTATAATTCACCCCTCCACTTT. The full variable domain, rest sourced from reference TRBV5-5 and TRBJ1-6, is DAGVTQSPTHLIKTRGQQVTLRCSPISGHKSVSWYQQVLGQGPQFIFQYYEKEERGRGNFPDRFSARQFPNYSSELNVNALLLGDSALYLCASSTGYNSPLHFGNGTRLTVT.

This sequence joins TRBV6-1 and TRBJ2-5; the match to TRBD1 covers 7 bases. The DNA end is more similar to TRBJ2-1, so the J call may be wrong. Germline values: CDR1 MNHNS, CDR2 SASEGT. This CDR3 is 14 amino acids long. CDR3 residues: CASRMGTVLETQFF. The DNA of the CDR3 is TGTGCCAGCAGAATGGGGACAGTCTTAGAGACCCAGTTCTTC.

In nucleotides, the CDR3 is TGTGCCAGCAGCTTGGATCCTGGCACGTTCAATGAGCAGTTCTTC. Translated, it gives CASSLDPGTFNEQFF. The V call is TRBV5-5, the J call TRBJ2-1; D remains ambiguous. Germline V CDR1 and CDR2: SGHKS, YYEKEE (reference sequence). CDR3 length: 15 residues. With 0 bases removed from V and 6 bases from J, the gap between germline ends came to 13 bases.

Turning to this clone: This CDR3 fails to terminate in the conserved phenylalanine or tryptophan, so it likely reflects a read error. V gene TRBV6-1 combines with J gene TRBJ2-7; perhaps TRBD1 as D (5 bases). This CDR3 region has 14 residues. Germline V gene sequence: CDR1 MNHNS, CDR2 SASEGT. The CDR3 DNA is TGTGCCAGCAGTTTGACAGTTAGGCCCTACGATCAGTACCTC. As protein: CASSLTVRPYDQYL.

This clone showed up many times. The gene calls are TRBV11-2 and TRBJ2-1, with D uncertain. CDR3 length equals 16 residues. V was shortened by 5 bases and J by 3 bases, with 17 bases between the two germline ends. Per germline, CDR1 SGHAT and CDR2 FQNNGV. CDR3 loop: CASSAIGWAFYNEQFF. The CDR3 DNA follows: TGTGCCAGCAGCGCGATAGGGTGGGCCTTCTACAATGAGCAGTTCTTC.

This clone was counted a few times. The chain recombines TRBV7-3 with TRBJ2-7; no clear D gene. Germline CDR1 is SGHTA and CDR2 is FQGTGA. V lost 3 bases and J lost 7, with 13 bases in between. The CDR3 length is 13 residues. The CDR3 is CASSLVPAREQYF. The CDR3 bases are TGTGCCAGCAGCTTGGTTCCAGCCAGGGAGCAGTACTTC.

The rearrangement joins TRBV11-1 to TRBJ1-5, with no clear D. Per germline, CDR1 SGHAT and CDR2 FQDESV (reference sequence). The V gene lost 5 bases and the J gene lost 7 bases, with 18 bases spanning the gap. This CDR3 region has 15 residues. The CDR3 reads CASSGRGPNEQPQHF. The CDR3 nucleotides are TGTGCCAGCAGCGGTCGAGGTCCGAATGAACAGCCCCAGCATTTT.

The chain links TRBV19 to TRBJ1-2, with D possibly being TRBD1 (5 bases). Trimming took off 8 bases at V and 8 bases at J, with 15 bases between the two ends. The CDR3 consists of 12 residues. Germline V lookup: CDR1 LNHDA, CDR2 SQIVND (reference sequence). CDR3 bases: TGTGCCAGTGGTAGGACATGGGTCGGCTACACCTTC. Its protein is CASGRTWVGYTF.

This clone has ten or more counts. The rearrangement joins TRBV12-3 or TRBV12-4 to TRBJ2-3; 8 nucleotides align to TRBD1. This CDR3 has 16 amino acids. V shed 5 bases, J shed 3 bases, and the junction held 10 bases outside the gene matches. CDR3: CASSIGQGFVTDTQYF. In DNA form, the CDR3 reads TGTGCCAGCAGTATCGGACAGGGCTTCGTGACAGATACGCAGTATTTT.

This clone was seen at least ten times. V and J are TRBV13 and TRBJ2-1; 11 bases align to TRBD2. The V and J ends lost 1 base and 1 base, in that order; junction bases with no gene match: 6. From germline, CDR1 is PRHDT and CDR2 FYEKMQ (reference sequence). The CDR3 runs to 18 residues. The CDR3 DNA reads TGTGCCAGCAGCTTAGCTAGCGGGAGGACCACATCCTACAATGAGCAGTTCTTC. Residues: CASSLASGRTTSYNEQFF.

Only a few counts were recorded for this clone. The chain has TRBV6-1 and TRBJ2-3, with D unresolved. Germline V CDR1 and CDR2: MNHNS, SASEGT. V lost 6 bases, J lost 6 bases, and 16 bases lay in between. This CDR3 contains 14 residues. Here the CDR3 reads CASSPSVPRDTQYF. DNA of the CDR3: TGTGCCAGCAGCCCCAGCGTCCCCCGGGATACGCAGTATTTT.

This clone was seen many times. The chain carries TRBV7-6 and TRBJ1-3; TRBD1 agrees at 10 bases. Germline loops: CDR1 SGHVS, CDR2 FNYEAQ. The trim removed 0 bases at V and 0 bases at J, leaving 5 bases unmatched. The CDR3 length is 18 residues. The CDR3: CASSLAPGTGDSGNTIYF. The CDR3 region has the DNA TGTGCCAGCAGCTTAGCGCCCGGGACAGGGGACTCTGGAAACACCATATATTTT.

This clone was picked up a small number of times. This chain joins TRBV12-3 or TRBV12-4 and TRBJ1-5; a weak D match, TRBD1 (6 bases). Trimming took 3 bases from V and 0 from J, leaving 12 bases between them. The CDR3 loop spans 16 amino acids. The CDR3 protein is CASSFSGGASNQPQHF. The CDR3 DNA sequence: TGTGCCAGCAGTTTTAGCGGGGGGGCTAGCAATCAGCCCCAGCATTTT.

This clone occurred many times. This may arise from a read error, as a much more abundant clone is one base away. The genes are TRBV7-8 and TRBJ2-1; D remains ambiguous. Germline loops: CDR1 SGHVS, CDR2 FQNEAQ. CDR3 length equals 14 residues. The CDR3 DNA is TGTGCCAGCAGCGCTACCAGCTCCTGCAATGAGCAGTTCTTC. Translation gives CASSATSSCNEQFF.

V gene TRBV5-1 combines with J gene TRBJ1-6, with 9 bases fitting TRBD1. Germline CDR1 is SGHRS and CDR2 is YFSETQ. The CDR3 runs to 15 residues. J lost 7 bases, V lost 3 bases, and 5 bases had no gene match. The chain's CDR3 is CASSSTGGNNSPLHF. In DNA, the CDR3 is TGCGCCAGCAGCTCCACAGGGGGCAACAATTCACCCCTCCACTTT.

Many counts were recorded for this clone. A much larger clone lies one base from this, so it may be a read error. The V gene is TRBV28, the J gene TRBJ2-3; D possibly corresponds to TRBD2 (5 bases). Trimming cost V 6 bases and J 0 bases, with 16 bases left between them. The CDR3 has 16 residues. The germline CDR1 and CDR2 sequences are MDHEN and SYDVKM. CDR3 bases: TGTGCCAGCAGGGCCCGGGGTGAGGCGAGCACAGATACGCAGTATTTT. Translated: CASRARGEASTDTQYF.

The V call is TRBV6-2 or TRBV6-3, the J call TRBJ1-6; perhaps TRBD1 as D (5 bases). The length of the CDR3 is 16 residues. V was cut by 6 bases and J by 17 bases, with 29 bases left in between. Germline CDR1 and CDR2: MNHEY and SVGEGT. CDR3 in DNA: TGTGCCAGCAGAGACCCCGGGACGGGTTCTAATTCACCAATCCACTTT. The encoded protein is CASRDPGTGSNSPIHF.

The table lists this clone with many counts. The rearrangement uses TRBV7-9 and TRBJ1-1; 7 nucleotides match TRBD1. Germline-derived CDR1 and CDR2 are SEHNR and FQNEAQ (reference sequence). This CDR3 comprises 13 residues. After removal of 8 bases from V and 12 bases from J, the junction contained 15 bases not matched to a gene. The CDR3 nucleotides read TGTGCCAGCGCCGCGACCGGGACAGCCGGAACTTTCTTT. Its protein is CASAATGTAGTFF.

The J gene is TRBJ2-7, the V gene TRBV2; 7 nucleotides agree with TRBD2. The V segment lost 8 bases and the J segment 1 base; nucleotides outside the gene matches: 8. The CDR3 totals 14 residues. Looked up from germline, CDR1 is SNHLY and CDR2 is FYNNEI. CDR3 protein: CASGLGLVSYEQYF. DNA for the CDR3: TGTGCCAGCGGACTAGGACTAGTTTCCTACGAGCAGTACTTC.

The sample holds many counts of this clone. The CDR3 reads CASRMASSYNEQFF. As DNA, the CDR3 is TGTGCCAGCAGAATGGCCTCGTCCTACAATGAGCAGTTCTTC. The chain employs TRBV12-3 or TRBV12-4 and TRBJ2-1; no definite D call. This CDR3 spans 14 amino acids. With 6 bases removed from V and 1 base from J, the gap between germline ends came to 10 bases.

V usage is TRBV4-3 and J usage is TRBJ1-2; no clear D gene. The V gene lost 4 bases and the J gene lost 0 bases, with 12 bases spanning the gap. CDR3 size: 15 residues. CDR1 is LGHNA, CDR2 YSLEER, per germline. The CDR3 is CASSRMTETNYGYTF. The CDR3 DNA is TGCGCCAGCAGCCGAATGACGGAGACTAACTATGGCTACACCTTC.

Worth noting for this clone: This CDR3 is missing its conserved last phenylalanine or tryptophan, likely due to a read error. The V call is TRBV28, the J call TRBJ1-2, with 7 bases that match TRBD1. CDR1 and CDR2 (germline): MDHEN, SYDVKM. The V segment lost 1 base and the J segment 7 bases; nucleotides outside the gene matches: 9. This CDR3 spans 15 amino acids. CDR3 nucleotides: TGTGCCAGCAGTTTATACGGGCAGGGGGGCACTGGCTACACCCTC. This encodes CASSLYGQGGTGYTL.

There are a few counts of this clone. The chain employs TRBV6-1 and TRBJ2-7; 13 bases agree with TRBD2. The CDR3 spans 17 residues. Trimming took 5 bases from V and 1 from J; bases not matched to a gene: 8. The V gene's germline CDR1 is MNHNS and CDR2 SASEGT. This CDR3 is CASSRGTSGDSSYEQYF. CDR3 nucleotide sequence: TGTGCCAGCAGTCGCGGGACTAGCGGGGATTCATCCTACGAGCAGTACTTC.

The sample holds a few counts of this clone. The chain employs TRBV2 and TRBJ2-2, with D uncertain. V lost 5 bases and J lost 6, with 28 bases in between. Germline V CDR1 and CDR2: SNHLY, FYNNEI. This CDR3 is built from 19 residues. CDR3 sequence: CASSQNRVPGARGAGELFF. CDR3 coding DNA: TGTGCCAGCAGTCAAAATAGGGTCCCGGGCGCCCGTGGGGCCGGGGAGCTGTTTTTT.

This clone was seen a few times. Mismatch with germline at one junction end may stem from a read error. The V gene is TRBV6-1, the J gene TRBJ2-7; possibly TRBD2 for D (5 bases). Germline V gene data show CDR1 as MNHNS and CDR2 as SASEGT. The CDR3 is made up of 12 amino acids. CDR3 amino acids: CASREVSYKHYF. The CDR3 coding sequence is TGTGCCAGCAGGGAGGTCAGCTACAAGCACTACTTC.

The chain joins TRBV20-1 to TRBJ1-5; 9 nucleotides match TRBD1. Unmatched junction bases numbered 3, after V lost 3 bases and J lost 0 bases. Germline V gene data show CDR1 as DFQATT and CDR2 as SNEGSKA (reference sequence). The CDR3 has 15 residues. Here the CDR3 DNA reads TGCAGTGCTAGGGGGACAGGGTATAGCAATCAGCCCCAGCATTTT. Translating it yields CSARGTGYSNQPQHF.

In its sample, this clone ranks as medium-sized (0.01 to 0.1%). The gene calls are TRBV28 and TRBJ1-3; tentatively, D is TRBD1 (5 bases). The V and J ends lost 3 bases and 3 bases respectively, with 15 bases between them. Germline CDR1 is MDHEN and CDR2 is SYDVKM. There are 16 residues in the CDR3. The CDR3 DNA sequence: TGTGCCAGCAGTTTCCTTTTCCGGGACCTTGGAAACACCATATATTTT. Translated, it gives CASSFLFRDLGNTIYF.

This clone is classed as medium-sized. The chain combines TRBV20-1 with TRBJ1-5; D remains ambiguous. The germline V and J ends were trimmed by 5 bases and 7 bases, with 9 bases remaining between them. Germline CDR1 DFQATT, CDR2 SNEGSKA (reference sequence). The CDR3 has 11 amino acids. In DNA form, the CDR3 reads TGCAGTGCTCGAGGAGGGCAGCCCCAGCATTTT. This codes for CSARGGQPQHF.

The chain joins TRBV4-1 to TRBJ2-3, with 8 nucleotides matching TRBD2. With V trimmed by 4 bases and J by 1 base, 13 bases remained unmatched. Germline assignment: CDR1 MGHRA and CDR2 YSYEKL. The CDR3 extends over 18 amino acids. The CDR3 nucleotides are TGCGCCAGCAGCCCCCCGACGGTCCTCGGGAGGGGCACAGATACGCAGTATTTT. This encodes CASSPPTVLGRGTDTQYF.

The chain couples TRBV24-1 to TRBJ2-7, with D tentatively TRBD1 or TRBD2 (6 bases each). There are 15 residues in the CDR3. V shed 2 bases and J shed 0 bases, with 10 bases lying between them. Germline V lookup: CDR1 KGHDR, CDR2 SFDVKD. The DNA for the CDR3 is TGTGCCACCAGTGATTCTGGAGGGGGCTCCTACGAGCAGTACTTC. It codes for CATSDSGGGSYEQYF.

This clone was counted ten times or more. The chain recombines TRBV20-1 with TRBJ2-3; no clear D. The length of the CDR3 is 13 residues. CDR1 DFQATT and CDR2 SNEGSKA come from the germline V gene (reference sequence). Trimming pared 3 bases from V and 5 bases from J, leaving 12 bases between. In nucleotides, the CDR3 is TGCAGTGCTAGGTTTCTCCCCAAAGATACGCAGTATTTT. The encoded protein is CSARFLPKDTQYF.